This T cell receptor (beta chain) was found in a study of human T cells and chemical hapten exposure. A single record per CDR3 protein comes from TCRdb applying MiXCR to the RACE reads. The sample holds around 260,000 distinct CDR3 sequences, about 9% seen once. After removal of 6 bases from V and 0 bases from J, the junction contained 5 bases not matched to a gene. In germline, CDR1 is MDHEN, CDR2 SYDVKM. The CDR3 covers 15 residues. Regarding time point: pre-sensitization, week 0. The treatment: therapeutic diphenylcyclopropenone sensitization with weekly scalp DPC. Alopecia patients deemed DPC-suitable, aged 18 to 70, excluding pregnancy. Points on this clonotype: Its antigen is unidentified.

Findings and caveats of the study: Sensitization with DPC brought no change to TCRs above 1 in 1000 in frequency.

The chain employs TRBV28 and TRBJ2-1, with 7 bases that match TRBD1. The sequencing here drew on whole blood, taken in connection with sensitization to the hapten diphenylcyclopropenone (DPC). The clonotype originates from a middle-aged woman with alopecia areata. Some clones in this sample may be carry-over from other donors' samples. CDR3 nucleotide sequence: TGTGCCAGCAGACAGGGGCGAGGCTCCTACAATGAGCAGTTCTTC. As protein: CASRQGRGSYNEQFF.